Presented here are 27 T cell receptor beta chains from one specimen sequenced in a study of T cells in tumors after PD-1 blockade. The table came from immunoSEQ multiplex PCR; TCRdb's copy has only in-frame clones and leaves some out. The sample comprises 11,000 to 15,000 clones, nearly 85% of which are singletons, and 20% to 30% rests with the top ten. The material was PBMCs, obtained after anti-PD-1 treatment. The receptors here all came from a human donor with basal cell carcinoma.

The chain couples TRBV18 to TRBJ2-7, with D possibly being TRBD1 or TRBD2 (5 bases each). The CDR3 is made up of 12 amino acids. V was clipped by 6 bases and J by 4 bases, with 10 bases between them. CDR1 is KGHSH and CDR2 is LQKENI in the germline V gene. CDR3 residues: CASSRDGYEQYF. CDR3 nucleotides: TGTGCCAGCTCCCGGGACGGTTACGAGCAGTACTTC.

The gene calls are TRBV6-4 and TRBJ2-6, with D perhaps matching TRBD1 (5 bases). Germline CDR1 MRHNA, CDR2 SNTAGT. V was cut by 4 bases and J by 3 bases, with 10 bases left in between. This CDR3 has 15 amino acids. The CDR3 region is CASSAQGIGANVLTF. As DNA, the CDR3 is TGTGCCAGCAGTGCCCAGGGAATTGGGGCCAACGTCCTGACTTTC.

This clone was detected once. This sequence joins TRBV6-5 and TRBJ1-2; 9 positions agree with TRBD1. V lost 6 bases to trimming and J lost 7 bases; unmatched junction nucleotides: 6. The CDR3 totals 13 residues. Germline V gene lookup returns CDR1 MNHEY and CDR2 SVGAGI. The CDR3 spells CASSPDRGIGYTF. CDR3 bases: TGTGCCAGCAGCCCGGACAGGGGAATTGGCTACACCTTC.

This chain connects TRBV30 to TRBJ1-2; D ambiguous. CDR3 length: 12 residues. Looked up from germline, CDR1 is GTSNPN and CDR2 is SVGIG (reference sequence). The V end lost 4 bases, the J end lost 5 bases, and 11 bases lay between the germline ends. CDR3 sequence reads: CAWTLVGYGYTF. In nucleotides, the CDR3 is TGTGCCTGGACTCTAGTGGGATATGGCTACACCTTC.

This clone was counted a single time. The chain employs TRBV29-1 and TRBJ1-4; D not certain. Trimming stripped 0 bases from V and 2 bases from J, with 19 bases between. CDR1 and CDR2 from the germline V gene are SQVTM and ANQGSEA. There are 18 residues in the CDR3. The CDR3 loop reads CSVEDHSEDMRTNEKLFF. In nucleotides, the CDR3 is TGCAGCGTTGAAGATCACAGCGAAGATATGCGGACTAATGAAAAACTGTTTTTT.

DNA for the CDR3: TGCGCCAGCAGCCAAGATCAAGGGGGCTCTGGAAACACCATATATTTT. Translated: CASSQDQGGSGNTIYF. The J gene is TRBJ1-3, the V gene TRBV4-1; D perhaps matches TRBD1 (6 bases). CDR3 size: 16 residues. Germline V gene lookup returns CDR1 MGHRA and CDR2 YSYEKL. Trimming stripped 0 bases from V and 0 bases from J, with 9 bases between.

The J gene is TRBJ2-7, the V gene TRBV19; D not resolved. Trimming took off 5 bases at V and 0 bases at J, with 11 bases between the two ends. CDR1 and CDR2 (germline): LNHDA, SQIVND (reference sequence). The CDR3 has 14 amino acids. The CDR3 DNA reads as TGTGCCAGTAGTGTCACTTCCAGCTCCTACGAGCAGTACTTC. Translation: CASSVTSSSYEQYF.

The rearrangement links TRBV28 to TRBJ2-7; D possibly corresponds to TRBD1 (5 bases). The germline gives CDR1 MDHEN, CDR2 SYDVKM. This CDR3 comprises 13 residues. V shed 7 bases and J shed 0 bases, with 10 bases lying between them. The CDR3 reads CASMDTYSYEQYF. The CDR3 bases are TGTGCCAGCATGGACACTTACTCCTACGAGCAGTACTTC. Full variable domain (remainder filled in from reference TRBV28 and TRBJ2-7): DVKVTQSSRYLVKRTGEKVFLECVQDMDHENMFWYRQDPGLGLRLIYFSYDVKMKEKGDIPEGYSVSREKKERFSLILESASTNQTSMYLCASMDTYSYEQYFGPGTRLTVT.

The rearrangement joins TRBV28 to TRBJ1-2, with D unresolved. Per germline, CDR1 MDHEN and CDR2 SYDVKM. The CDR3 runs to 12 residues. The germline V and J ends were trimmed by 7 bases and 2 bases, with 8 bases remaining between them. The CDR3 region is CASKEGNYGYTF. The CDR3 region has the DNA TGTGCCAGCAAGGAGGGCAACTATGGCTACACCTTC.

The chain recombines TRBV10-1 with TRBJ2-3; 7 bases align to TRBD2. This CDR3 comprises 15 residues. In germline, CDR1 is WNHNN, CDR2 SYGVQD (reference sequence). V gave up 6 bases and J gave up 2 bases; unmatched junction bases: 8. CDR3 bases: TGCGCCAGCAGCGAGGGAGGGGCGGACACAGATACGCAGTATTTT. Its protein product is CASSEGGADTDTQYF.

The CDR3 reads CASSLFRGYEQYF. Here the CDR3 DNA reads TGTGCCAGCAGTTTATTCAGGGGCTACGAGCAGTACTTC. This chain uses TRBV28 with TRBJ2-7; possible D gene TRBD1, 6 bases. Trimming left V 1 base short and J 3 bases short, with 7 bases between. CDR1 is MDHEN and CDR2 is SYDVKM in the germline V gene. This CDR3 comprises 13 residues.

The rearrangement links TRBV6-5 to TRBJ2-2; the match to TRBD1 covers 9 bases. This CDR3 region has 13 residues. Germline CDR1 and CDR2: MNHEY and SVGAGI. V was pared by 11 bases and J by 6 bases, with 7 bases of the junction left unmatched. The CDR3 nucleotides are TGTGCCGGGCACAGGGGGCGGTCCGGGGAGCTGTTTTTT. It is translated as CAGHRGRSGELFF.

The chain recombines TRBV18 with TRBJ1-2; 8 bases fit TRBD1. The CDR3 has 14 residues. CDR1 is KGHSH, CDR2 LQKENI, per germline. Losses at the gene ends were 3 bases for V and 4 bases for J; bases not matched to a gene: 4. CDR3 protein: CASSPVTGVYGYTF. The DNA for the CDR3 is TGTGCCAGCTCACCCGTGACAGGGGTCTATGGCTACACCTTC.

CDR3 sequence (DNA): TGTGCCAGTAGTATAACAGGGGGCGCTTCCCGAAATCAGCCCCAGCATTTT. It encodes CASSITGGASRNQPQHF. The chain combines TRBV19 with TRBJ1-5; 9 bases are shared with TRBD1. Unmatched junction bases numbered 9, after V lost 2 bases and J lost 4 bases. This CDR3 spans 17 amino acids. CDR1 is LNHDA, CDR2 SQIVND, per germline (reference sequence).

This clone was detected once. V usage is TRBV2 and J usage is TRBJ2-6; weak D call: TRBD1 (6 bases). Trimming pared 3 bases from V and 0 bases from J, leaving 9 bases between. This CDR3 is built from 16 residues. Germline V gives CDR1 SNHLY, CDR2 FYNNEI. This CDR3 reads CASSEGARSGANVLTF. The CDR3 DNA follows: TGTGCCAGCAGTGAGGGGGCTCGCTCTGGGGCCAACGTCCTGACTTTC.

V usage is TRBV5-1 and J usage is TRBJ2-3, with D hard to call. V was clipped by 4 bases and J by 1 base, with 16 bases between them. Germline CDR1 and CDR2: SGHRS and YFSETQ. CDR3 length equals 16 residues. DNA of the CDR3: TGCGCCAGCAGCCGGATGGGCGGTTGGGGCACAGATACGCAGTATTTT. Its translation: CASSRMGGWGTDTQYF.

This chain links TRBV2 with TRBJ1-1; D not certain. Trimming took off 6 bases at V and 2 bases at J, with 19 bases between the two ends. Per the germline V gene, CDR1 is SNHLY and CDR2 is FYNNEI. This CDR3 contains 16 residues. The CDR3 loop is CASSADSPRGNTEAFF. The CDR3 nucleotides read TGTGCCAGCAGCGCGGACTCTCCTCGGGGAAACACTGAAGCTTTCTTT.

The chain has TRBV18 and TRBJ1-2, with D hard to call. The V gene lost 2 bases and the J gene lost 4 bases, with 11 bases spanning the gap. There are 14 residues in the CDR3. CDR1 and CDR2 from the germline V gene are KGHSH and LQKENI. CDR3 region: CASSPSTEIYGYTF. The CDR3 DNA reads as TGTGCCAGCTCACCATCCACAGAGATCTATGGCTACACCTTC.

The chain has TRBV2 and TRBJ2-7; 10 bases agree with TRBD2. Losses at the gene ends were 0 bases for V and 5 bases for J; bases not matched to a gene: 7. The CDR3 spans 16 residues. Germline lookup yields CDR1 SNHLY and CDR2 FYNNEI. The CDR3 coding sequence is TGTGCCAGCAGTGAAGCGGTAGCGGGAGGATTCGACGAGCAGTACTTC. Encoded protein: CASSEAVAGGFDEQYF.

V gene TRBV6-2 or TRBV6-3 combines with J gene TRBJ2-5, with D possibly matching TRBD2 (6 bases). The CDR3 is made up of 14 amino acids. The V and J ends lost 2 bases and 5 bases respectively, with 12 bases between them. From germline, CDR1 is MNHEY and CDR2 SVGEGT. The CDR3 nucleotides read TGTGCCAGCAGTTACGTCCGGGGGATGGAGACCCAGTACTTC. Translating gives CASSYVRGMETQYF.

This clone was seen just once. V gene TRBV5-1 combines with J gene TRBJ1-1; TRBD1 matches at 7 bases. Germline V CDR1 and CDR2: SGHRS, YFSETQ. V trimming: 4 bases; J trimming: 3 bases; junction bases outside the gene matches: 6. This CDR3 contains 14 residues. This CDR3 is CASSAGQSYTEAFF. As DNA, the CDR3 is TGCGCCAGCAGCGCGGGACAGTCGTACACTGAAGCTTTCTTT.

This clone was seen a handful of times. The chain uses TRBV28 and TRBJ1-1; no clear D gene. There are 12 residues in the CDR3. CDR1 and CDR2 from the germline V gene are MDHEN and SYDVKM. V gave up 6 bases and J gave up 1 base, with 6 bases separating them. As DNA, the CDR3 is TGTGCCAGCAGAGTCTGGAACACTGAAGCTTTCTTT. Amino acid sequence: CASRVWNTEAFF.

This chain connects TRBV2 to TRBJ2-7, with 8 bases that match TRBD2. The CDR3 extends over 12 amino acids. Germline CDR1 reads SNHLY; CDR2 reads FYNNEI. V trimming: 10 bases; J trimming: 3 bases; junction bases outside the gene matches: 5. Here the CDR3 reads CATAGGSYEQYF. As DNA, the CDR3 is TGTGCCACCGCGGGGGGCAGCTACGAGCAGTACTTC.

This clone was found a few times. The J gene is TRBJ2-1, the V gene TRBV6-5; 10 bases line up with TRBD2. This CDR3 contains 14 residues. The germline gives CDR1 MNHEY, CDR2 SVGAGI. V lost 7 bases and J lost 3; bases outside the gene matches: 3. For the CDR3, the DNA is TGTGCCAGCAAGGGGACTAGCGACTACAATGAGCAGTTCTTC. Translation gives CASKGTSDYNEQFF.

V is TRBV3-1 (or the pseudogene TRBV3-2) and J is TRBJ2-2; 7 positions match TRBD1. CDR3 length equals 15 residues. In germline, CDR1 is LGHDT, CDR2 YNNKEL (reference sequence). V shed 4 bases and J 4 bases; nucleotides not matched to a gene: 6. CDR3 sequence: CASSLPGTATGELFF. CDR3 coding DNA: TGTGCCAGCAGCCTACCCGGGACAGCCACCGGGGAGCTGTTTTTT.

This chain uses TRBV6-1 with TRBJ2-6, with 8 positions matching TRBD2. Germline V lookup: CDR1 MNHNS, CDR2 SASEGT. The CDR3 extends over 19 amino acids. With 4 bases clipped from V and 0 bases from J, the junction kept 11 bases outside the gene matches. This CDR3 reads CASSARKGLGRSGANVLTF. The CDR3 coding sequence is TGTGCCAGCAGTGCACGAAAGGGACTAGGGCGCTCTGGGGCCAACGTCCTGACTTTC.

This clone was seen only a few times. V is TRBV28 and J is TRBJ2-2, with D unclear. This CDR3 spans 15 amino acids. Between the trimmed V and J ends, which lost 3 bases and 2 bases, there was a span of 10 bases. Germline V gene lookup returns CDR1 MDHEN and CDR2 SYDVKM. CDR3 DNA: TGTGCCAGCAGTTTTGAAAGCTTAAACACCGGGGAGCTGTTTTTT. Amino acids: CASSFESLNTGELFF. The entire variable domain, with the rest obtained from reference TRBV28 and TRBJ2-2, is as follows: DVKVTQSSRYLVKRTGEKVFLECVQDMDHENMFWYRQDPGLGLRLIYFSYDVKMKEKGDIPEGYSVSREKKERFSLILESASTNQTSMYLCASSFESLNTGELFFGEGSRLTVL.